The next 15 T cell receptor beta chains were all read from a single sample in a study of blood T cells in healthy people across ages. A second PCR of roughly 7 to 11 cycles used a sample-barcoded 5' primer and a J-beta primer mix. TCRdb re-called the 5' RACE reads with MiXCR, one entry per CDR3 protein. The repertoire includes approximately 2,000,000 distinct CDR3 sequences, about two fifths of them detected once, and under 30% sits in the top ten. Sequencing input: blood. The receptors were sampled from a human donor in good health.

The chain recombines TRBV6-1 with TRBJ1-6; D remains unclear. The V end was cut by 7 bases, the J end by 3 bases, with 19 bases between. Germline-derived CDR1 and CDR2 are MNHNS and SASEGT. There are 17 residues in the CDR3. As DNA, the CDR3 is TGTGCCAGCACTCAGAGGGCAGTAAATATCTATAATTCACCCCTCCACTTT. Translation gives CASTQRAVNIYNSPLHF.

V usage is TRBV4-3 and J usage is TRBJ2-7, with D perhaps TRBD2 (5 bases). Trimming took 1 base from V and 5 from J, leaving 15 bases between them. The length of the CDR3 is 15 residues. From germline, CDR1 is LGHNA and CDR2 YSLEER. The CDR3 spells CASSQGSLEVDEQYF. The CDR3, as DNA: TGCGCCAGCAGCCAAGGCTCACTGGAGGTCGACGAGCAGTACTTC.

This clonotype turned up a few times. An end of the junction does not agree with germline; a read error may underlie this. The rearrangement joins TRBV7-6 to TRBJ2-5; no firm D call. Germline CDR1 SGHVS, CDR2 FNYEAQ. CDR3 size: 15 residues. The CDR3 spells CASSLEAEYQETQYF. CDR3 in DNA: TGTGCCAGTAGCTTAGAGGCAGAGTACCAAGAGACCCAGTACTTC.

The chain joins TRBV7-2 to TRBJ2-7; 9 bases align to TRBD2. The CDR3 runs to 16 residues. Germline trimming cut 2 bases from V and 2 bases from J; bases unmatched to any gene: 7. Looked up from germline, CDR1 is SGHTA and CDR2 is FQGNSA. CDR3 protein: CASSLSPSGDAYEQYF. CDR3 nucleotides: TGTGCCAGCAGCTTATCGCCTAGCGGGGACGCCTACGAGCAGTACTTC.

The chain links TRBV7-2 to TRBJ2-1; D may be TRBD1 or TRBD2 (5 bases each). CDR1 and CDR2 (germline): SGHTA, FQGNSA. Trimming left V 5 bases short and J 8 bases short, with 19 bases between. The CDR3 is 15 residues long. CDR3 residues: CASSDAGTPFDEQFF. The CDR3 DNA is TGTGCCAGCAGCGATGCCGGGACCCCTTTCGATGAGCAGTTCTTC.

V and J are TRBV5-1 and TRBJ2-3; a weak D match, TRBD1 (6 bases). CDR1 and CDR2 (germline): SGHRS, YFSETQ. Trimming removed 0 bases from V and 0 bases from J, with 11 bases in between. This CDR3 has 16 residues. This CDR3 is CASSLGGGKSTDTQYF. CDR3 bases: TGCGCCAGCAGCTTGGGAGGGGGAAAGAGCACAGATACGCAGTATTTT.

The chain carries TRBV29-1 and TRBJ2-4; D is undetermined. Germline V gene data show CDR1 as SQVTM and CDR2 as ANQGSEA. This CDR3 is 13 amino acids long. Trimming removed 5 bases at V and 13 bases at J, with 21 bases between. CDR3 region: CSVRPTGKNEQYF. Here the CDR3 DNA reads TGCAGCGTTCGACCTACCGGTAAAAATGAGCAGTACTTC.

This clonotype has more than one count but fewer than ten. The chain uses TRBV6-2 or TRBV6-3 and TRBJ2-3; 10 nucleotides agree with TRBD2. The CDR3 length is 19 residues. The germline V gene has CDR1 MNHEY and CDR2 SVGEGT. V shed 0 bases, J shed 4 bases, and the junction held 13 bases outside the gene matches. The DNA of the CDR3 is TGTGCCAGCAGTTACTCGATGTTTACTAGCGGGGAACATGCAGATACGCAGTATTTT. Translated, it gives CASSYSMFTSGEHADTQYF.

The rearrangement joins TRBV12-5 to TRBJ2-7; D is possibly TRBD2 (5 bases). The CDR3 length is 13 residues. V lost 6 bases and J 5 bases, leaving 14 bases between the germline ends. Germline V gene data show CDR1 as LGHNT and CDR2 as FRNRAP. CDR3 in amino acids: CASGTGLGNEQYF. For the CDR3, the DNA is TGTGCTAGTGGAACGGGCCTCGGGAACGAGCAGTACTTC.

The chain is built from TRBV7-2 and TRBJ2-1, with 9 bases lining up with TRBD1. The germline CDR1 and CDR2 sequences are SGHTA and FQGNSA. The CDR3 is 20 residues long. The junction had 16 bases not matched to a gene; V was cut back by 3 bases and J by 1 base. The CDR3: CASSFPVSRDRARSYNEQFF. The CDR3 DNA reads as TGTGCCAGCAGCTTCCCCGTGTCAAGGGACAGGGCACGGTCCTACAATGAGCAGTTCTTC.

Turning to this clonotype: Mismatch with germline at one junction end may stem from a read error. The V gene is TRBV5-1, the J gene TRBJ2-3; 8 bases fit TRBD2. This CDR3 region has 15 residues. Germline CDR1 reads SGHRS; CDR2 reads YFSETQ. The CDR3 DNA reads as TGCGCCAGCAGCTTGGATGCGGGGGGCACAGATGCGCAGTATTTT. Amino acids: CASSLDAGGTDAQYF.

This clonotype was counted many times. The chain couples TRBV29-1 to TRBJ2-7; 8 bases map to TRBD2. V shed 0 bases, J shed 2 bases, and the junction held 6 bases outside the gene matches. The germline CDR1 and CDR2 sequences are SQVTM and ANQGSEA. CDR3 length: 15 residues. The CDR3 is CSVEDPERGTYEQYF. CDR3 DNA: TGCAGCGTTGAAGATCCCGAGCGGGGGACCTACGAGCAGTACTTC.

This clonotype was observed a few times. V and J are TRBV7-3 and TRBJ2-3; D remains ambiguous. The V and J ends lost 2 bases and 2 bases respectively, with 8 bases between them. This CDR3 has 14 amino acids. Germline V gene lookup returns CDR1 SGHTA and CDR2 FQGTGA. CDR3 sequence (DNA): TGTGCCAGCAGCTTACTGACCCCCACAGATACGCAGTATTTT. Its protein is CASSLLTPTDTQYF.

The J gene is TRBJ1-2, the V gene TRBV5-5; TRBD1 is a possible D gene (5 bases). The V end lost 0 bases, the J end lost 3 bases, and 9 bases lay between the germline ends. The CDR3 consists of 14 residues. Germline lookup yields CDR1 SGHKS and CDR2 YYEKEE (reference sequence). The CDR3 loop reads CASSLDTGHYGYTF. DNA for the CDR3: TGTGCCAGCAGCTTGGACACAGGTCACTATGGCTACACCTTC.

J is TRBJ1-4 and V is TRBV7-9; D might be TRBD1 (6 bases). This CDR3 contains 14 residues. V gave up 5 bases and J gave up 5 bases, with 12 bases separating them. Germline CDR1 is SEHNR and CDR2 is FQNEAQ (reference sequence). CDR3 sequence: CASSLQQGNEKLFF. The CDR3, as DNA: TGTGCCAGCAGCCTCCAACAGGGCAATGAAAAACTGTTTTTT.